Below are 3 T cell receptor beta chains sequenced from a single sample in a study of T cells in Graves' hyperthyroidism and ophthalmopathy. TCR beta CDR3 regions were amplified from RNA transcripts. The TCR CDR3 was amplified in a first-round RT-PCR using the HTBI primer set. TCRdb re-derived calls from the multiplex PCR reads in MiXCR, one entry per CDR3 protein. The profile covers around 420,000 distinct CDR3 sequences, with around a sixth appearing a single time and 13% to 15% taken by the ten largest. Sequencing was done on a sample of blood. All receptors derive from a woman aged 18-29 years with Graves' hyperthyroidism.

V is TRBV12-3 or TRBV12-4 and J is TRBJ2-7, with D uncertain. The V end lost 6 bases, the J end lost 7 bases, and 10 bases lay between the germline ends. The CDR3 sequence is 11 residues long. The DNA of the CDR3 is TGTGCCAGCAGCCTCACTCAGGAGCAGTACTTC. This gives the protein CASSLTQEQYF.

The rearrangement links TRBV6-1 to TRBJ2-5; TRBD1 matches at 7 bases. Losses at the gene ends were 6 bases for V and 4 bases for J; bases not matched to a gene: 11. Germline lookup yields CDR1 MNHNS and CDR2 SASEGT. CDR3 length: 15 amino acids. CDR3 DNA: TGTGCCAGCAGAATAAGCAGGGCAGGGGGAGAGACCCAGTACTTC. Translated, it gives CASRISRAGGETQYF.

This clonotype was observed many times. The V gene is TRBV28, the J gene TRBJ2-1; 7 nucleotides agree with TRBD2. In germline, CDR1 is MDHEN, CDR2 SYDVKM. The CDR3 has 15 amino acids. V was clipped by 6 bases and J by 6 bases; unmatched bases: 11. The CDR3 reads CASSTSGTGGNEQFF. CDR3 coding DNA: TGTGCCAGCAGCACCTCCGGGACGGGGGGCAATGAGCAGTTCTTC.